The entry below describes one T cell receptor beta chain. No antigen is known for it. Clones were read by immunoSEQ multiplex PCR, and TCRdb kept only the in-frame ones, dropping some. The table includes tens of thousands of clones, under 90% detected once. Germline CDR1 reads SQVTM; CDR2 reads ANQGSEA. The CDR3 is made up of 16 amino acids. Trimming pared 6 bases from V and 0 bases from J, leaving 20 bases between. The sample belongs to a study of Ad26.COV2.S vaccination and SARS-CoV-2 variants. The study, taken as a whole, reports: Total responses of T cells may have been underestimated by the analyses of TCR breadth and depth. The study found similar non-spike TCR breadth in vaccine and placebo recipients. Relative to placebo recipients, vaccine recipients exhibited elevated spike-specific TCR breadth.

This TCR was recovered from a human donor who had recovered from COVID-19. V and J are TRBV29-1 and TRBJ1-1, with D possibly matching TRBD1 (6 bases). The source material was peripheral blood, sampled after recovery from COVID-19. The CDR3 DNA reads as TGCAGCGTCCTTTCCCTAAGGGGGGGGATGAACACTGAAGCTTTCTTT. Its translation is CSVLSLRGGMNTEAFF.